The clone carrying this TCR beta chain was seen many times. The germline CDR1 and CDR2 sequences are SGHVS and FNYEAQ. V dropped 1 base and J dropped 6 bases, with 10 bases sitting between them. This CDR3 spans 13 amino acids. This entry is derived from a study of breast tumors, draining lymph nodes, adjacent tissues. Breast cancer patients provided tissue from their axillary draining lymph nodes. TCRdb called the multiplex PCR reads again in MiXCR, with one record for every CDR3 protein. The table includes some 150,000 distinct CDR3 sequences, 33% detected once. The sequence came from a female donor with breast cancer. Some clones in this sample may be carry-over from other donors' samples. The chain couples TRBV7-6 to TRBJ2-7; perhaps TRBD1 as D (6 bases). Sequenced sample: axillary lymph node tissue. CDR3 DNA sequence: TGTGCCAGCAGCTTAGTAAGAGGGGGCGAGCAGTACTTC. The encoded protein is CASSLVRGGEQYF.